The clone carrying this TCR beta chain occurred a few times. From germline, CDR1 is KGHSH and CDR2 LQKENI. V gave up 1 base and J gave up 6 bases, with 22 bases separating them. The CDR3 runs 17 residues. Libraries were prepared by immunoSEQ multiplex PCR; TCRdb keeps only in-frame clonotypes and omits some of them. The top ten clones hold roughly 3.3% of a sample with about 350,000 clones, approximately 84% of them seen once. Treatment in this sample: around 19 received Ad26.COV2.S at low or high dose, single or two shots; several received placebo; per-sample allocation not given. The samples date from day 63 after the first vaccine or placebo injection. This sample was taken from a study of Ad26.COV2.S vaccination and SARS-CoV-2 variants.

The TCR sequence derives from a person between 18 and 65 years old who received the Ad26.COV2.S COVID-19 vaccine or a placebo. V usage is TRBV18 and J usage is TRBJ2-7; D may be TRBD1 (6 bases). The sequences come from peripheral blood, collected in a trial of Ad26.COV2.S vaccine versus placebo. CDR3 sequence reads: CASSPLYGRGRGSEQYF. CDR3 bases: TGTGCCAGCTCACCACTTTACGGTCGAGGCAGGGGATCCGAGCAGTACTTC.